The sequence of this T cell receptor beta chain was determined in a study of T cell repertoires in aging, cancer and after chemotherapy. Study at large: Healthy donor repertoires were recorded over several months to years and showed clear clonal overlap. Whole-study results and caveats: Across the chemotherapy interval, each cancer cohort showed higher median generation probability, suggesting thymic rebound. Immunological memory after chemotherapy cannot be judged from the repertoire data.

Peripheral blood genomic DNA, not sorted cells or RNA, was the template. Multiplex touch-down PCR with TRB-A/B primers amplified rearranged V-D-J TRB sequences. MiXCR was run by TCRdb on the multiplex PCR reads, yielding one entry per CDR3 protein. The profile shows around 2,700 distinct CDR3 sequences, about a quarter of them singletons. This CDR3 spans 12 amino acids. V dropped 2 bases and J dropped 1 base, with 2 bases sitting between them. Per germline, CDR1 SGDLS and CDR2 YYNGEE. Concerning this clonotype itself: The antigen is not known.

Sequencing was carried out using blood. V gene TRBV9 combines with J gene TRBJ2-3; D not resolved. The receptor comes from a human donor in good health. CDR3 sequence: CASSVGTDTQYF. In DNA, the CDR3 is TGTGCCAGCAGCGTGGGCACAGATACGCAGTATTTT.